The 10 T cell receptor beta chains presented below share a single source sample, sequenced in a study of blood T cell repertoires in COVID-19. Generated by immunoSEQ multiplex PCR, the TCRdb table keeps only in-frame clones and is missing some. The profile shows 52,000 or so clones, about 78% of them singletons. The specimen sequenced was peripheral blood. The receptors derive from a man aged 50-59 years with active or convalescent COVID-19.

This chain joins TRBV29-1 and TRBJ2-1; 7 nucleotides agree with TRBD2. The ends lost 4 bases at V and 3 bases at J; junction bases unmatched: 6. The CDR3 spans 14 residues. The germline CDR1 and CDR2 sequences are SQVTM and ANQGSEA. CDR3 sequence (DNA): TGCAGCGTTGTATTTGCGGGAGACTACAATGAGCAGTTCTTC. Translation gives CSVVFAGDYNEQFF.

The V and J genes are TRBV28 and TRBJ2-1; TRBD2 is a possible D gene (6 bases). CDR1 is MDHEN, CDR2 SYDVKM, per germline. This CDR3 is built from 15 residues. Between the trimmed V and J ends, which lost 4 bases and 3 bases, there was a span of 13 bases. The CDR3 reads CASSSLSGYYNEQFF. The DNA of the CDR3 is TGTGCCAGCAGTTCCCTTAGCGGTTACTACAATGAGCAGTTCTTC.

The chain is built from TRBV19 and TRBJ2-7, with TRBD2 as a possible D gene (5 bases). Germline-derived CDR1 and CDR2 are LNHDA and SQIVND (reference sequence). V lost 8 bases to trimming and J lost 3 bases, with 14 bases between them. The CDR3 runs 13 residues. The CDR3 loop is CASSSGLRYEQYF. The DNA for the CDR3 is TGTGCCAGTTCGAGCGGACTTCGCTACGAGCAGTACTTC.

This clone was seen a single time. This rearrangement joins TRBV7-2 to TRBJ1-4; D gene ambiguous. The germline gives CDR1 SGHTA, CDR2 FQGNSA. V lost 2 bases and J lost 6, with 10 bases in between. This CDR3 spans 14 amino acids. This chain's CDR3 is CASSLYGKDEKLFF. DNA of the CDR3: TGTGCCAGCAGCTTATACGGGAAGGATGAAAAACTGTTTTTT. Complete variable domain (other parts from reference TRBV7-2 and TRBJ1-4): GAGVSQSPSNKVTEKGKDVELRCDPISGHTALYWYRQSLGQGLEFLIYFQGNSAPDKSGLPSDRFSAERTGGSVSTLTIQRTQQEDSAVYLCASSLYGKDEKLFFGSGTQLSVL.

J is TRBJ2-1 and V is TRBV5-5; D is perhaps TRBD1 (6 bases). Trimming cost V 5 bases and J 7 bases, with 22 bases left between them. The CDR3 sequence is 16 residues long. From germline, CDR1 is SGHKS and CDR2 YYEKEE (reference sequence). The CDR3 region has the DNA TGTGCCAGCAGAAAGGACAGCACCTCAGGGTGGAATGAGCAGTTCTTC. Its protein product is CASRKDSTSGWNEQFF.

V usage is TRBV19 and J usage is TRBJ1-5; unclear D gene. Germline V gene lookup returns CDR1 LNHDA and CDR2 SQIVND (reference sequence). Trimming cost V 7 bases and J 5 bases, with 15 bases left between them. This CDR3 region has 14 residues. CDR3 nucleotides: TGTGCCAGTACCACAAGGAGCTGGGATCAGCCCCAGCATTTT. It yields the protein CASTTRSWDQPQHF.

The J gene is TRBJ2-2, the V gene TRBV3-1 (or the pseudogene TRBV3-2); tentative D call: TRBD2 (5 bases). Trimming took 0 bases from V and 7 from J, leaving 18 bases between them. Germline V gene sequence: CDR1 LGHDT, CDR2 YNNKEL (reference sequence). The CDR3 is 17 amino acids. In DNA form, the CDR3 reads TGTGCCAGCAGCCAAGATTATTTTGGCCGGGAAAGCGGGGAGCTGTTTTTT. It translates to CASSQDYFGRESGELFF.

The chain joins TRBV11-2 to TRBJ2-3, with D possibly TRBD2 on 6 matching bases. V was cut by 3 bases and J by 1 base, with 8 bases left in between. Looked up from germline, CDR1 is SGHAT and CDR2 is FQNNGV. The CDR3 has 14 residues. CDR3 sequence: CASSFGTGTDTQYF. The CDR3 bases are TGTGCCAGCAGCTTTGGGACTGGCACAGATACGCAGTATTTT.

This chain uses TRBV5-4 with TRBJ2-3; 7 nucleotides match TRBD1. The V and J ends lost 3 bases and 3 bases, in that order; junction bases with no gene match: 10. This CDR3 has 16 amino acids. Germline V gene data show CDR1 as SGHNT and CDR2 as YYREEE (reference sequence). The CDR3 sequence is CASSSRNRGSTDTQYF. The CDR3 DNA is TGTGCCAGCAGCTCTCGAAACAGGGGTTCTACAGATACGCAGTATTTT.

This rearrangement joins TRBV30 to TRBJ2-1, with TRBD2 as a possible D gene (5 bases). The CDR3 is made up of 12 amino acids. Germline V gene sequence: CDR1 GTSNPN, CDR2 SVGIG (reference sequence). CDR3 loop: CASRLAYNEQFF. DNA of the CDR3: TGTGCTTCCAGGCTAGCTTACAATGAGCAGTTCTTC.